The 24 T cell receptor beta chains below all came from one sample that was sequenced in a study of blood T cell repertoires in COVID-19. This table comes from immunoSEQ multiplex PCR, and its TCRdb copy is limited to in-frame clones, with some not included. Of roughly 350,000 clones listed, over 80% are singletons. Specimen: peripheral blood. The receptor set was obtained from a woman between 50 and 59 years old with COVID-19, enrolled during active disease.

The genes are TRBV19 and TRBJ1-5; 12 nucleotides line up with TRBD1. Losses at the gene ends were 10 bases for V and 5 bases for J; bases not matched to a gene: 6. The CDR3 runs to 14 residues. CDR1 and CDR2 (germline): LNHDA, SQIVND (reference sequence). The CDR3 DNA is TGTGCCACCTGGGACAGGGGGCCGGATCAGCCCCAGCATTTT. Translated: CATWDRGPDQPQHF.

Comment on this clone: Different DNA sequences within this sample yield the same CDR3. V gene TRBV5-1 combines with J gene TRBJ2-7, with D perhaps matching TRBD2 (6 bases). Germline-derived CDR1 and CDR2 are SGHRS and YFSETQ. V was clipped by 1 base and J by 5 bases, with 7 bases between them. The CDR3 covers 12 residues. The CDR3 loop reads CASSLPGDEQYF. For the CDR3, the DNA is TGCGCCAGCAGCTTGCCGGGGGACGAGCAGTACTTC.

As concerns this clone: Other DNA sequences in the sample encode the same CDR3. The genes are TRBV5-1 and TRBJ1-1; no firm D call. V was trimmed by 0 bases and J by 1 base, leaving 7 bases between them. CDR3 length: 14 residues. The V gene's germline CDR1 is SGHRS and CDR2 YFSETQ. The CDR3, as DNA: TGCGCCAGCAGCTTGGCTACGGGGAACACTGAAGCTTTCTTT. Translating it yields CASSLATGNTEAFF.

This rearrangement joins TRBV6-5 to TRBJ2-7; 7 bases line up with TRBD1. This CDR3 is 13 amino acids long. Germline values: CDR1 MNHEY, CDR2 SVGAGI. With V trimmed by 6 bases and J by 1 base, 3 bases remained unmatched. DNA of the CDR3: TGTGCCAGCAGCGTGACAGGGTCCTACGAGCAGTACTTC. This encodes CASSVTGSYEQYF.

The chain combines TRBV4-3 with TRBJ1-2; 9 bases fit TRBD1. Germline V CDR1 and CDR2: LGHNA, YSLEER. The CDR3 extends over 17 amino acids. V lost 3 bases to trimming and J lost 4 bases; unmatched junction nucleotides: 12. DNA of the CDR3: TGCGCCAGCAGCCACCAGGCAGGGACAGGGCCTATCTATGGCTACACCTTC. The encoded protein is CASSHQAGTGPIYGYTF.

DNA of the CDR3: TGCGCCAGCAGCTACTCCGGGACTAGTGATGAGCAGTTCTTC. Encoded protein: CASSYSGTSDEQFF. The rearrangement uses TRBV5-1 and TRBJ2-1; 8 nucleotides match TRBD2. CDR1 is SGHRS, CDR2 YFSETQ, per germline. Trimming cost V 3 bases and J 8 bases; bases outside gene matches: 7. The CDR3 covers 14 residues.

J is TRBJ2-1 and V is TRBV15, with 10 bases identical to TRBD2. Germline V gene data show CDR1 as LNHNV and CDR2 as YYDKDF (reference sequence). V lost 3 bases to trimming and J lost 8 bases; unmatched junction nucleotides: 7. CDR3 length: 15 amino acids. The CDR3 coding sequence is TGTGCCACCAGCAGGGGACTAGCGATAGGTTATGAGCAGTTCTTC. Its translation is CATSRGLAIGYEQFF.

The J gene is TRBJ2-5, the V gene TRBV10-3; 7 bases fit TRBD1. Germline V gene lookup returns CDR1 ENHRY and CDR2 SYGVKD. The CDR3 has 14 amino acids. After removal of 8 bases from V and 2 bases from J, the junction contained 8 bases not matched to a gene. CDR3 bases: TGTGCCATCGCAATAGGGGACAGTCAAGAGACCCAGTACTTC. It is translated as CAIAIGDSQETQYF.

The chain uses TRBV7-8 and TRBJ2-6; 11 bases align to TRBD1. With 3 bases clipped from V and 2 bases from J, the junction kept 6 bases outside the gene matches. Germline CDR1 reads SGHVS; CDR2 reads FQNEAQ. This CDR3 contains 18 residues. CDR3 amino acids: CASSFADRGLAGANVLTF. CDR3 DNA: TGTGCCAGCAGCTTTGCGGACAGGGGGCTTGCTGGGGCCAACGTCCTGACTTTC.

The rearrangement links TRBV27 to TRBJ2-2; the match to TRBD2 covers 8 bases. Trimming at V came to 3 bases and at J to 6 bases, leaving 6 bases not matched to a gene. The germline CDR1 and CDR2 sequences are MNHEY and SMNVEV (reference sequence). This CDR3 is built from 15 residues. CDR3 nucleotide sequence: TGTGCCAGCAGTTTTTCGGGGGGGCGGGCCGGGGAGCTGTTTTTT. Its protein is CASSFSGGRAGELFF.

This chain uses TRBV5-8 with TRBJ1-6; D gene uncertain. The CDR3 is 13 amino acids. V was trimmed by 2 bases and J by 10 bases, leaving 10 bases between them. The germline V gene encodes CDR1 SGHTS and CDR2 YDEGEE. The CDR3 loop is CASSFRRSSPLHF. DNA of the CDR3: TGTGCCAGCAGCTTTAGACGTAGCTCACCCCTCCACTTT. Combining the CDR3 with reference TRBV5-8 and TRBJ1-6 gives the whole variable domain EAGVTQSPTHLIKTRGQQATLRCSPISGHTSVYWYQQALGLGLQFLLWYDEGEERNRGNFPPRFSGRQFPNYSSELNVNALELEDSALYLCASSFRRSSPLHFGNGTRLTVT.

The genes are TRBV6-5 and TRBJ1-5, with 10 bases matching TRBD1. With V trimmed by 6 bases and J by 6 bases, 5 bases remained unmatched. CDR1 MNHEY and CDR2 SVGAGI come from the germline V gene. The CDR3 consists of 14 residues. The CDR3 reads CASSHDRGPQPQHF. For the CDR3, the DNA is TGTGCCAGCAGCCACGACAGGGGGCCTCAGCCCCAGCATTTT.

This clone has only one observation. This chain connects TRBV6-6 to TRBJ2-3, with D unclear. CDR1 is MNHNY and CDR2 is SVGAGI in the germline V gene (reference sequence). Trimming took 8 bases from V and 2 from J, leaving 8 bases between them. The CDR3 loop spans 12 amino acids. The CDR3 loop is CASGTATDTQYF. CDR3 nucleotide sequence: TGTGCCAGCGGTACAGCCACAGATACGCAGTATTTT.

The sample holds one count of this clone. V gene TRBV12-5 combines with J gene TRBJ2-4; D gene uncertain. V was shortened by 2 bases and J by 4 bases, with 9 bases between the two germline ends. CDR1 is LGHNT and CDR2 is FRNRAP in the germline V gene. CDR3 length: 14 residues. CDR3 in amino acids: CASGLIEIKNIQYF. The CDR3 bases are TGTGCTAGTGGTTTGATTGAGATAAAAAACATTCAGTACTTC.

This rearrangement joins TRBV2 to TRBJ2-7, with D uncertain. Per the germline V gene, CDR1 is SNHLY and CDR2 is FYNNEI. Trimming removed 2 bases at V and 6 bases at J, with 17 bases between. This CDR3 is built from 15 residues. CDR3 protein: CASSEYEARLREQYF. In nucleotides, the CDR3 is TGTGCCAGCAGTGAATACGAGGCACGTCTGCGCGAGCAGTACTTC.

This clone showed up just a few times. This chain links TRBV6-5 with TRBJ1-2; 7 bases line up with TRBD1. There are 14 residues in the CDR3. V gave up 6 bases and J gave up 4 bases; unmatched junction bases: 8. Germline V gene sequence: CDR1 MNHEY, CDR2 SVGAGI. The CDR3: CASRTGKRSYGYTF. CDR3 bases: TGTGCCAGCAGGACAGGGAAGAGGAGCTATGGCTACACCTTC.

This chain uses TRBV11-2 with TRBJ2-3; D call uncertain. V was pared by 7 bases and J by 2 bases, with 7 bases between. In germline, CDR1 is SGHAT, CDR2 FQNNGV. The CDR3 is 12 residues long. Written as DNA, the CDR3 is TGTGCCAGCACACAGTTCACAGATACGCAGTATTTT. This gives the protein CASTQFTDTQYF.

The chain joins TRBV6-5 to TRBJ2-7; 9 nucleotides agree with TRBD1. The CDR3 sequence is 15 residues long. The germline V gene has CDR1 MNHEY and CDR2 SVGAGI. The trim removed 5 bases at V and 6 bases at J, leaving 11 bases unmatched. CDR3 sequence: CASSTSGTGSSEQYF. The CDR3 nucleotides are TGTGCCAGCAGTACTTCCGGGACAGGGTCTAGCGAGCAGTACTTC.

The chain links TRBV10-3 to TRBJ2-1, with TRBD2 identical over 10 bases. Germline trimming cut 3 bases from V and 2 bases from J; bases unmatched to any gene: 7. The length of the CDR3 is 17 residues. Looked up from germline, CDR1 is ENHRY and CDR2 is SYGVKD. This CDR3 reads CAISDSGLAVTYNEQFF. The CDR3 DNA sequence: TGTGCCATCAGTGACTCCGGACTAGCGGTCACCTACAATGAGCAGTTCTTC.

The CDR3 region is CASSEGGAHGYTF. CDR3 coding DNA: TGTGCCAGCAGCGAGGGGGGGGCACATGGCTACACCTTC. The genes are TRBV12-3 or TRBV12-4 and TRBJ1-2; TRBD1 is a possible D gene (6 bases). Deletions cut 6 bases from V and 6 bases from J, with 14 bases between. This CDR3 region has 13 residues.

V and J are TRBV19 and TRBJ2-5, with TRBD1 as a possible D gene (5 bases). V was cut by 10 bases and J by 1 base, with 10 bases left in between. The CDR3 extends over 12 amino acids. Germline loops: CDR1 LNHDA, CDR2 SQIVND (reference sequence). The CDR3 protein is CAIADTQETQYF. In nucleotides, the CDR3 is TGTGCCATTGCGGACACCCAAGAGACCCAGTACTTC.

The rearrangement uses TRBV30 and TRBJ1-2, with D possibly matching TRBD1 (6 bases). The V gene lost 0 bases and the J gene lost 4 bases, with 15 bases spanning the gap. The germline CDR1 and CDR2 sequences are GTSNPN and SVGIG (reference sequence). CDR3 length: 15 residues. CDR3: CAWSVLSDRTYGYTF. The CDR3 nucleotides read TGTGCCTGGAGTGTACTCTCGGACAGAACCTATGGCTACACCTTC.

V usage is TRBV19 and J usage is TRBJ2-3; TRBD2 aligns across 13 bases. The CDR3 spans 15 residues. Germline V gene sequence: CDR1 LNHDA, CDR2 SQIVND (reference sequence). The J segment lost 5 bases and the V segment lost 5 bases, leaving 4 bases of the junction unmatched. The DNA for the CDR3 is TGTGCCAGTAGTCTTGGACTAGCGGGAGAAGATACGCAGTATTTT. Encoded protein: CASSLGLAGEDTQYF.

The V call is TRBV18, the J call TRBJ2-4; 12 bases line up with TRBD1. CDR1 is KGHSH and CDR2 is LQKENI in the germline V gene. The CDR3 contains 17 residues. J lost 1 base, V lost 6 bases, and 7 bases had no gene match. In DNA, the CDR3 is TGTGCCAGCTCCCCCGGGACAGGGGGCGCTGCCAAAAACATTCAGTACTTC. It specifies CASSPGTGGAAKNIQYF.